Here is one T cell receptor beta chain with its context. Sequenced by immunoSEQ multiplex PCR; TCRdb stores in-frame clones only, minus some. This table has about 170,000 clones, roughly 84% appearing once. V was clipped by 2 bases and J by 1 base; unmatched bases: 6. Germline lookup yields CDR1 GTSNPN and CDR2 SVGIG (reference sequence). The CDR3 is 17 residues long. The data stem from a study of blood T cell repertoires in COVID-19. Study in general: Some COVID-19 samples were acute and others convalescent; all came from the United States, Italy and Spain. PBMCs, B-cell-depleted T cells, or T cells provided the cDNA or gDNA that made up the material.

The participants were between 18 and 89 years old and came from under 25 US areas. Allocation to cohorts depended on clinical history reported by the participants. The TCR sequence derives from a human donor with acute COVID-19. The donor label of this sample is uncertain. The chain joins TRBV30 to TRBJ2-6, with 9 bases that match TRBD1. The source material was PBMCs or T cells enriched from blood (not recorded which). The DNA of the CDR3 is TGTGCCTGGAGTCTGGGACAGGGACTATCTGGGGCCAACGTCCTGACTTTC. Translating gives CAWSLGQGLSGANVLTF.